This TCR beta chain was captured by sequencing in a study of blood T cell repertoires in COVID-19. Background on the study: COVID-19 samples collected from the United States, Italy and Spain covered acute and convalescent phases.

TCRdb's copy holds only in-frame clones and misses some; the assay was immunoSEQ multiplex PCR. The data hold approximately 77,000 clones, with about nine tenths observed a single time. Germline lookup yields CDR1 MNHEY and CDR2 SMNVEV (reference sequence). There are 14 residues in the CDR3. J was trimmed by 11 bases and V by 7 bases; bases with no gene match: 14. The source material was peripheral blood. The chain recombines TRBV27 with TRBJ2-1, with TRBD2 matching 7 bases. This TCR derives from a man younger than 45 with acute or convalescent COVID-19. CDR3 region: CASTRLAVKDKQFF. In DNA, the CDR3 is TGTGCCAGCACAAGACTAGCCGTAAAAGACAAGCAGTTCTTC.